The clone carrying this T cell receptor beta chain appeared a single time. These data come from a study of T cell responses to AZD1222 COVID-19 vaccine. Sequencing was performed with immunoSEQ multiplex PCR; in TCRdb, only in-frame clones are kept and a portion is missing. The table includes about 99,000 clones, over 85% detected once. Per the germline V gene, CDR1 is LNHDA and CDR2 is SQIVND (reference sequence). V lost 4 bases and J lost 2, with 14 bases in between. The CDR3 is made up of 15 amino acids. The source is an adult in good health. This chain joins TRBV19 and TRBJ1-2, with D tentatively TRBD1 (6 bases). The sample consisted of peripheral blood, taken on day 0 of AZD1222 vaccination. CDR3 nucleotides: TGTGCCAGTAGTACCCTCGGACAGACAAACTATGGCTACACCTTC. Translated: CASSTLGQTNYGYTF.